Listed here is a single T cell receptor beta chain. V was pared by 1 base and J by 7 bases, with 17 bases of the junction left unmatched. This CDR3 is 19 amino acids long. Germline V CDR1 and CDR2: MDHEN, SYDVKM. The data stem from a study of blood T cell repertoires in COVID-19. Study overall: Some COVID-19 samples were acute and others convalescent; all came from the United States, Italy and Spain.

Data came from immunoSEQ multiplex PCR; TCRdb stores just in-frame clones and leaves some out. The table lists fewer than 50,000 clones, about 85% of them singletons. Sequenced: peripheral blood. The rearrangement uses TRBV28 and TRBJ1-4; the match to TRBD1 covers 8 bases. The clonotype comes from a man aged 50 to 60 with active COVID-19. DNA for the CDR3: TGTGCCAGCAGTTTATCCCCTGGACAGGGAGAAAGGGCGGCTGAAAAACTGTTTTTT. Protein sequence: CASSLSPGQGERAAEKLFF.